The subject of this entry is one T cell receptor (beta chain). The target of this receptor is not known. Base qualities are not at hand, and no much larger clone is one base apart. Whole blood was collected in K2EDTA tubes by collaborating institutions according to the institutions' own protocols. Collaborator samples were shipped for TCRbeta analysis as frozen whole blood, isolated PBMCs, or DNA extracted from either sample type. TCRbeta CDR3 regions were amplified from genomic DNA using the immunoSEQ Assay, a bias-controlled multiplex PCR. Concerning the study's data processing: The number of nucleated cells in each sample was estimated by amplification of reference gene primers within the assay. To quantify the absolute abundance of each unique TCRbeta CDR3 rearrangement, sequence reads were collapsed and filtered. Productive Simpson clonality was computed per sample as the square root of Simpson's diversity index over productive rearrangements. The table comes from immuneACCESS by way of TCRdb, which keeps in-frame sequences with V and J called. Part of the clones is missing from these tables; in studies checked, under half for an unresolved V gene and the rest for unknown reasons. V, J and clone size are taken as reported in that table, and D and trimming were inferred from the DNA itself. The sample table lists around 300,000 clones, about 83% of them with a count of one. The leading ten clones occupy 2.5% to 3% of the sample.

V is cut back by 8 bases and J by 4 bases, with 10 bases in the junction unmatched. The germline V gene encodes CDR1 SGHAT and CDR2 FQNNGV. From the cysteine through the phenylalanine, the CDR3 covers 14 amino acids. CDR3 DNA only is kept here, 42 bases in frame from base 1. This sample stems from a study of blood T cell repertoires in COVID-19 (dated by TCRdb to 2020 to 2022). Describing the broader study: The collaborator samples originated in the United States, Italy and Spain and spanned the acute and convalescent phases of COVID-19. Where available, HLA class I and class II types were taken from metadata supplied by the sample provider and were not determined by assay-based typing. The sample metadata nearly always contained a de-identified subject ID, COVID-19 status, age in years and sex. The repertoires were made available in a free public database intended to serve as a resource for research on the immune response to SARS-CoV-2. Samples came from the ongoing ImmuneRACE study (first 160 participants) plus 1,254 subjects from 6 global collaborators. The material from the prospective study consisted of cDNA or gDNA derived from T cells, B-cell-depleted T cells, or PBMCs. Deeply sampled blood TCRbeta repertoires from subjects exposed to, actively infected with, or recovered from COVID-19 were included in the dataset.

The paper's findings and limits, for the study overall: The quantity of clinical and demographic metadata differed by source and by participant and was supplied without curation.

The sequence was collected from a man aged 30 to 39 with active or convalescent COVID-19. The V gene is TRBV11-2 and the J gene is TRBJ2-7; TRBD2 aligns with 8 central bases. Sequencing input: peripheral blood. The CDR3 reads CASSPGRATYEQYF. The base sequence is TGTGCCAGCTCCCCCGGGAGGGCCACATACGAGCAGTACTTC. Where the CDR3 stops, the reference TRBV11-2 and TRBJ2-7 genes take over; the full variable domain is EAGVAQSPRYKIIEKRQSVAFWCNPISGHATLYWYQQILGQGPKLLIQFQNNGVVDDSQLPKDRFSAERLKGVDSTLKIQPAKLEDSAVYLCASSPGRATYEQYFGPGTRLTVT.